The 3 T cell receptor beta chains below all came from one sample that was sequenced in a study of blood T cells in healthy people across ages. A second PCR, run for roughly 6 to 11 cycles, used a sample-barcoded 5' primer plus a J-beta primer mix. TCRdb passed the 5' RACE reads through MiXCR, listing each CDR3 protein once. The sample records around 800,000 distinct CDR3 sequences, approximately 48% being singletons. The sequencing input was blood. The origin of the receptors is a man aged 60 to 69 in good health.

This chain connects TRBV20-1 to TRBJ1-2; unclear D gene. This CDR3 is 12 amino acids long. Germline CDR1 and CDR2: DFQATT and SNEGSKA (reference sequence). The CDR3 here is CSNNVPNYGYTF. The DNA of the CDR3 is TGCAGCAACAACGTGCCGAACTATGGCTACACCTTC.

The chain uses TRBV4-1 and TRBJ2-1; 7 nucleotides align to TRBD1. J gave up 3 bases and V 0 bases, and 8 bases lay outside the gene matches. The CDR3 extends over 17 amino acids. Germline CDR1 and CDR2: MGHRA and YSYEKL. Written as DNA, the CDR3 is TGCGCCAGCAGCCAAGATTACGGGACAGTTTACTACAATGAGCAGTTCTTC. Translating it yields CASSQDYGTVYYNEQFF.

This clonotype showed up many times. V gene TRBV6-2 or TRBV6-3 combines with J gene TRBJ2-6; TRBD1 matches 7 bases. The V gene's germline CDR1 is MNHEY and CDR2 SVGEGT. V shed 7 bases, J shed 2 bases, and the junction held 8 bases outside the gene matches. The CDR3 is 16 amino acids. The CDR3 DNA sequence: TGTGCCAGCACCGAAGGGGGCGTGCCTGGGGCCAACGTCCTGACTTTC. Protein: CASTEGGVPGANVLTF.